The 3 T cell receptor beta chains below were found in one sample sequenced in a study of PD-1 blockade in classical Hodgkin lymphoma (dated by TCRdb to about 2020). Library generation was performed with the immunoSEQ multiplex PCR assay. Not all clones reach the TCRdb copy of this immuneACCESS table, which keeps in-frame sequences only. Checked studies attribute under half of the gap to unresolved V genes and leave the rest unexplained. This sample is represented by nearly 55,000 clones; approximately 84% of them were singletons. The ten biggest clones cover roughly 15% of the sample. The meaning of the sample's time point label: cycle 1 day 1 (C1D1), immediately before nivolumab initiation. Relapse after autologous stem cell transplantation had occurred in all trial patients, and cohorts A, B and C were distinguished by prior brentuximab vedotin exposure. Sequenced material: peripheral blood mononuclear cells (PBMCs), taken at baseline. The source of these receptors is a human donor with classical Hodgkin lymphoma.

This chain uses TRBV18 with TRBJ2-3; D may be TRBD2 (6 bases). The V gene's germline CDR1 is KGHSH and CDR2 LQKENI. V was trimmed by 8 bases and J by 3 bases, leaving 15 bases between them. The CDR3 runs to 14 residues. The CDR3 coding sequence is TGTGCCAGCGTCCCACCTCTAGCGACAGATACGCAGTATTTT. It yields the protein CASVPPLATDTQYF.

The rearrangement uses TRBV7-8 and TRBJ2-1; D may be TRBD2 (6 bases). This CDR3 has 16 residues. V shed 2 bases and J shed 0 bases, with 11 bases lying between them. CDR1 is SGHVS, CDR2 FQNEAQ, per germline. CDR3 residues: CASSLIIGSSYNEQFF. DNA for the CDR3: TGTGCCAGCAGCTTAATCATCGGGAGCTCCTACAATGAGCAGTTCTTC. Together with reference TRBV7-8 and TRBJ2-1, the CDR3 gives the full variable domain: GAGVSQSPRYKVAKRGQDVALRCDPISGHVSLFWYQQALGQGPEFLTYFQNEAQLDKSGLPSDRFFAERPEGSVSTLKIQRTQQEDSAVYLCASSLIIGSSYNEQFFGPGTRLTVL.

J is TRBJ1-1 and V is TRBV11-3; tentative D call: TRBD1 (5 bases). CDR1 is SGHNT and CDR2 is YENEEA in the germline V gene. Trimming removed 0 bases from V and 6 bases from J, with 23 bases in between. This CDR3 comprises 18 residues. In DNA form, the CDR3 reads TGTGCCAGCAGCTTAGATCAAAGCGGGACTACTTCTCTCGCTGAAGCTTTCTTT. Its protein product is CASSLDQSGTTSLAEAFF.